A selection of T cell receptor beta chains follows, all from one sample in a study of T cells in Graves' hyperthyroidism and ophthalmopathy. MiXCR, applied by TCRdb to the multiplex PCR reads, yields one record per CDR3 protein. Here the sample spans a few hundred thousand distinct CDR3 sequences, about a sixth being singletons. The specimen was blood. The receptors were sampled from a woman in her forties with Graves' ophthalmopathy. Each CDR3 is given with its conserved first and last residue. A D gene is named only where the DNA matches it firmly. Clone size is shown for a subset of rows, as once, few, many or a class of expanded clone.

CDR3 DNA | CDR3 protein | J gene | D gene | V gene | clone size
TGTGCCAGCACCTCAGAGGGGACAGGGACCTCCGTGACCCAGTACTTC | CASTSEGTGTSVTQYF | TRBJ2-5 | TRBD1 | TRBV6-1 | many
TGTGCCAGCAGCTCAGAAAGGACAGATACGCAGTATTTT | CASSSERTDTQYF | TRBJ2-3 | - | TRBV7-9 | many
TGTGCCAGCAGTTACTCCGGCAGGGGGCCTTACACTGAAGCTTTCTTT | CASSYSGRGPYTEAFF | TRBJ1-1 | TRBD1 | TRBV6-5 | -
TGTGCCAGCAGTGTTTGGAGCAATCAGCCCCAGCATTTT | CASSVWSNQPQHF | TRBJ1-5 | - | TRBV2 | -
TGTGCCAGTAGTATGCGGGTAGCAGATACGCAGTATTTT | CASSMRVADTQYF | TRBJ2-3 | - | TRBV19 | few
TGTGCCAGCAGCCAAAACAGCCTCGGGACCAATTCACCCCTCCACTTT | CASSQNSLGTNSPLHF | TRBJ1-6 | - | TRBV3-1 | many
TGCGCCAGCAGCTTGCCTAAGGGGAACACTGAAGCTTTCTTT | CASSLPKGNTEAFF | TRBJ1-1 | - | TRBV5-1 | many
TGTGCCAGCAAGGGGCCGGGAGATACGCAGTATTTT | CASKGPGDTQYF | TRBJ2-3 | - | TRBV2 | many
TGTGCCAGTACCCCAGGATATGCAACTAATGAAAAACTGTTTTTT | CASTPGYATNEKLFF | TRBJ1-4 | - | TRBV19 | few
TGCAGTGCGCGACAGGGGGCGACAGCCCAGCATTTT | CSARQGATAQHF | TRBJ1-5 | TRBD1 | TRBV20-1 | -
TGTGCCAGCAGTTCCCCCCGCGTACTGGGAGCGGGAGCTTACTACGAGCAGTACTTC | CASSSPRVLGAGAYYEQYF | TRBJ2-7 | TRBD2 | TRBV28 | few
TGCGCCAGCAGCCAAGATTGGACTGAGCAGTTCTTC | CASSQDWTEQFF | TRBJ2-1 | - | TRBV4-1 | -
TGCGCCAGCAGGGCTGCTGGGTCAGATACGCAGTATTTT | CASRAAGSDTQYF | TRBJ2-3 | - | TRBV5-1 | few
TGTGCCAGCAGCGTAGGGGGACTAGCGGGGGCCGGGAGAGAGACCCAGTACTTC | CASSVGGLAGAGRETQYF | TRBJ2-5 | TRBD2 | TRBV9 | few
TGTGCCAGCAGTCTTTCAGGGGGCCCAGAGACTGAAGCTTTCTTT | CASSLSGGPETEAFF | TRBJ1-1 | TRBD1 | TRBV6-2/TRBV6-3 | -
TGCGCCAGCAGCTTGGCCAGGGGGGGGCCCATCGAGCAGTACTTC | CASSLARGGPIEQYF | TRBJ2-7 | - | TRBV5-1 | -
TGTGCCAGCAGTGAAGTGGGTATGAACACTGAAGCTTTCTTT | CASSEVGMNTEAFF | TRBJ1-1 | - | TRBV6-1 | many
TGTGCCAGCAGCCAGGGCCTTGGAGGACTAGCGGGGGTTAGCACAGATACGCAGTATTTT | CASSQGLGGLAGVSTDTQYF | TRBJ2-3 | TRBD2 | TRBV27 | -
TGTGCCAGCAGCTACTTCCAGGAGCAGTTCTTC | CASSYFQEQFF | TRBJ2-1 | - | TRBV13 | -
TGCAGTGCTCAGACTAGCGGGAGGGAAGAGACCCAGTACTTC | CSAQTSGREETQYF | TRBJ2-5 | TRBD2 | TRBV20-1 | -
TGTGCCTGGACCAAACTAGCGGGAGGAACCTACGAGCAGTACTTC | CAWTKLAGGTYEQYF | TRBJ2-7 | TRBD2 | TRBV30 | many
TGCGCCAGCAGCCGCCAACCCCTCGCCGCTAATGGCGGCTACACCTTC | CASSRQPLAANGGYTF | TRBJ1-2 | - | TRBV5-1 | few
TGTGCCAGCAGTGGCGCCGGTGATCAGCCCCAGCATTTT | CASSGAGDQPQHF | TRBJ1-5 | - | TRBV6-2/TRBV6-3 | -
TGCGCCAGCAGCCAAGATACGGGCGGGGTCGGAACCTACGAGCAGTACTTC | CASSQDTGGVGTYEQYF | TRBJ2-7 | - | TRBV7-8 | -
TGCGCCAGCAGCCAAGATGCCGGACAGGGAGTACAGCCCCAGCATTTT | CASSQDAGQGVQPQHF | TRBJ1-5 | TRBD1 | TRBV4-1 | -
TGTGCCAGCAGCTTAAGCCGGGACAGGCCCTCCTACAATGAGCAGTTCTTC | CASSLSRDRPSYNEQFF | TRBJ2-1 | TRBD1 | TRBV7-9 | many
TGTGCCAGCAGCCGACGAGGAACCGGGGAGCTGTTTTTT | CASSRRGTGELFF | TRBJ2-2 | - | TRBV27 | few
TGTGCCAGCAGCTTGGCTAGCGGGGGGGCAGAGACCCAGTACTTC | CASSLASGGAETQYF | TRBJ2-5 | TRBD2 | TRBV5-6 | few
TGTGCCAGCAGTTTAAGGACAGGGTACTACGAGCAGTACTTC | CASSLRTGYYEQYF | TRBJ2-7 | TRBD1 | TRBV27 | many
TGTGCCAGCAGCTTAATGGGCCAGGTGGGCAATCAGCCCCAGCATTTT | CASSLMGQVGNQPQHF | TRBJ1-5 | - | TRBV7-2 | -